The present TCR beta chain was sequenced within a study of PD-1 blockade in classical Hodgkin lymphoma (dated by TCRdb to about 2020). Regarding the study in general: Nivolumab dosing was 3 mg/kg intravenously every 2 weeks, continuing until either disease progression or unacceptable toxicity. To define a peripheral blood immune signature of response to PD-1 blockade in classical Hodgkin lymphoma, the study combined TCR beta sequencing with CyTOF. General study outcomes and caveats: Patients starting nivolumab less than 1 year after ASCT had lower diversity and were excluded from later analyses to avoid confounding by immune reconstitution. Only a single clinical trial cohort was studied, and what caused the repertoire differences, possibly disease activity or prior therapy, remained undefined. Trial patients with a complete response had baseline diversity similar to that of newly diagnosed patients, while partial responders and progressors had significantly lower diversity. By C4D1, a significant rise was seen in CD4+ TCR diversity but not in CD8+ TCR diversity (p=0.0027 vs p=0.16), and the rise was most apparent among complete responders (p=0.02). Newly diagnosed patients were reported to have lower baseline TCR diversity than healthy donors, and relapsed/refractory patients were reported to have lower baseline TCR diversity still.

CDR1 SGHRS and CDR2 YFSETQ are derived from the germline V gene. The CDR3 runs 14 residues from the cysteine to the phenylalanine. The kept DNA is CDR3 alone, 42 bases in frame from the first base. At the junction V is shortened by 5 bases and J by 7 bases; bases outside the gene matches: 2. With regard to this clone: Its antigen is not yet known. Base qualities are missing; no much larger clone stands one base away.

In the paper's terms, the time point label means: cycle 4 day 1 (C4D1), after more than five weeks of nivolumab. All trial patients had relapsed after autologous stem cell transplantation, with cohorts A, B and C differing in prior brentuximab vedotin exposure. The trial cohort comprised some 60 patients with relapsed/refractory classical Hodgkin lymphoma whose best overall responses were complete response, partial response or progressive disease. Single-agent nivolumab was administered to trial patients in the multi-cohort phase II CheckMate 205 trial. An independent review committee assessed best overall response by applying the 2007 International Working Group response criteria. Trial PBMCs were obtained immediately prior to nivolumab initiation (C1D1) and on therapy at cycle 2 day 1 and cycle 4 day 1. Peripheral blood was collected in 8 mL Vacutainer Cell Preparation Tubes, from which PBMCs were isolated by centrifugation and then cryopreserved.

Genomic DNA was extracted with the Qiagen DNeasy kit from unsorted PBMCs and from negatively selected CD4+ and CD8+ fractions. TCR beta CDR3 regions were amplified by immunoSEQ multiplex PCR using primers annealing to V and J segments. A synthetic immune receptor repertoire was used to minimize amplification bias, and any remaining bias was removed computationally after sequencing. As for how the authors treated the data: Custom Python scripts were used to quantify repertoire diversity as the Shannon entropy index. Unsorted, CD4+ and CD8+ repertoires were examined separately, except in combined analyses, for which CD4+ and CD8+ sequences were merged in silico. A clone counted as expanded when the clone's frequency after treatment rose at least 2-fold relative to C1D1, and clones undetected at baseline were given a pseudocount of 0.5. Singleton clones were defined as clones with 0 or 1 copy at C1D1, and non-singleton clones were defined as clones with 2 or more copies. Clones expanded in unsorted samples were assigned a CD4+, CD8+ or unknown annotation through matching of protein sequences in sorted samples from the same patient. Wilcoxon tests on paired samples were used to test changes in diversity from C1D1 to C4D1. The clones in this table, taken by TCRdb from immuneACCESS, are in-frame only. Not every clone is retained; where verified, under half of the shortfall comes from an unresolved V gene, and the cause of the rest is unknown. The V and J calls and the clone size are those of that table, but D and trimming were determined from the DNA. The sample table lists around 65,000 clones, 70% to 90% of them with a count of one. More than 8% of the sample comes from the top ten.

The receptor chain draws on TRBV5-1 and TRBJ2-1, with TRBD2 identical over 14 junction bases. The sample consisted of peripheral blood mononuclear cells (PBMCs), taken before the fourth cycle of nivolumab. The TCR comes from a human donor with classical Hodgkin lymphoma. The CDR3 reads CASSGTSGGNEQFF. The DNA sequence is given as TGCGCCAGCAGTGGGACTAGCGGGGGAAATGAGCAGTTCTTC.